This is a list of T cell receptor beta chains from one sample in a study of blood T cells in healthy people across ages. MiXCR, run by TCRdb on the 5' RACE reads, gives a single entry per CDR3 protein. The sample holds about 1.8 million distinct CDR3 sequences, around half seen once. The specimen sequenced was blood. Receptors originate from a middle-aged woman in good health. Each CDR3 is given with its conserved first and last residue. Each record gives: clone size, V gene, J gene, D gene, CDR3 DNA, CDR3 protein. The D gene is left open where the match is weak. Rows may omit the clone size; those that give it use once, few, many or a size class.

abundance: .
v_gene: TRBV13
j_gene: TRBJ2-5
d_gene: TRBD2
CDR3nt: TGTGCCAGCACCGGACTAGAGAAGGAGACCCAGTACTTC
CDR3aa: CASTGLEKETQYF

abundance: many
v_gene: TRBV4-1
j_gene: TRBJ2-7
d_gene: .
CDR3nt: TGCGCCAGCAGCCTAGCCAGTATCCCAACAGCATTCTACGAGCAGTACTTC
CDR3aa: CASSLASIPTAFYEQYF

abundance: .
v_gene: TRBV11-2
j_gene: TRBJ1-1
d_gene: TRBD1
CDR3nt: TGTGCCAGCAGCCACCGACAGGGGCCCCTGAACACTGAAGCTTTCTTT
CDR3aa: CASSHRQGPLNTEAFF

abundance: .
v_gene: TRBV29-1
j_gene: TRBJ2-2
d_gene: TRBD1
CDR3nt: TGCAGCGTTGATTCCGGACAGGGGGCTACCGGGGAGCTGTTTTTT
CDR3aa: CSVDSGQGATGELFF

abundance: .
v_gene: TRBV12-3/TRBV12-4
j_gene: TRBJ2-1
d_gene: TRBD2
CDR3nt: TGTGCCAGCAGTTTCGTTCTAGCGGGTTACAATGAGCAGTTCTTC
CDR3aa: CASSFVLAGYNEQFF

abundance: .
v_gene: TRBV11-1
j_gene: TRBJ2-1
d_gene: .
CDR3nt: TGTGCCAGCAGCTTAGCGTCTTTCTCCTACAATGAGCAGTTCTTC
CDR3aa: CASSLASFSYNEQFF

abundance: .
v_gene: TRBV20-1
j_gene: TRBJ2-1
d_gene: TRBD2
CDR3nt: TGCAGTGCTAGAGCCTCGGGACTAGCGGGGTTGCCTGAGCAGTTCTTC
CDR3aa: CSARASGLAGLPEQFF

abundance: .
v_gene: TRBV4-3
j_gene: TRBJ2-3
d_gene: .
CDR3nt: TGCGCCAGCAGCCAAGGCGTCTCAGGGGCAAACACAGATACGCAGTATTTT
CDR3aa: CASSQGVSGANTDTQYF

abundance: .
v_gene: TRBV7-2
j_gene: TRBJ2-5
d_gene: TRBD1
CDR3nt: TGTGCCAGCAGCTTTATGACCGGGACAGGGGTATCAGAGACCCAGTACTTC
CDR3aa: CASSFMTGTGVSETQYF

abundance: .
v_gene: TRBV28
j_gene: TRBJ1-2
d_gene: TRBD1
CDR3nt: TGTGCCAGCAGTTTACTCGGACAGGGAGGTGGCTACACCTTC
CDR3aa: CASSLLGQGGGYTF

abundance: .
v_gene: TRBV12-3/TRBV12-4
j_gene: TRBJ2-5
d_gene: .
CDR3nt: TGTGCCAGCAGGTACGGGGAGAGCCAAGAGACCCAGTACTTC
CDR3aa: CASRYGESQETQYF

abundance: .
v_gene: TRBV18
j_gene: TRBJ2-5
d_gene: .
CDR3nt: TGTGCCAGCTCACCAACTTCCAACAGGTTGAGAGAGACCCAGTACTTC
CDR3aa: CASSPTSNRLRETQYF